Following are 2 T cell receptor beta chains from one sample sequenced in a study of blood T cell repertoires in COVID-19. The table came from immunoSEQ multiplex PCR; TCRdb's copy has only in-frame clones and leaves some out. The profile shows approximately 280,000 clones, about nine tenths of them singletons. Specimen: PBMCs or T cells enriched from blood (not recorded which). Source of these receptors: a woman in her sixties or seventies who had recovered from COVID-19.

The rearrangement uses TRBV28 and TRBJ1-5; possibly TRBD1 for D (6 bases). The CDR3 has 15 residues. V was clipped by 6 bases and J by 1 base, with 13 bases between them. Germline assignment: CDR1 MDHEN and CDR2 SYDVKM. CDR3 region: CASRESGASNQPQHF. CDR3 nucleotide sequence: TGTGCCAGCAGGGAATCAGGGGCGAGCAATCAGCCCCAGCATTTT.

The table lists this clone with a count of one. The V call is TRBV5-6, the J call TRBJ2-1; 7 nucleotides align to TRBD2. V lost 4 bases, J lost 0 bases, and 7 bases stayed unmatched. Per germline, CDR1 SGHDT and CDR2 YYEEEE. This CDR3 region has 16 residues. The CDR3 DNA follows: TGTGCCAGCAGCGCGCTAAGCGGGGTCTCCTACAATGAGCAGTTCTTC. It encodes CASSALSGVSYNEQFF.